One and the same sample provided the 20 T cell receptor beta chains below, sequenced in a study of blood T cell repertoires in COVID-19. Sequencing used immunoSEQ multiplex PCR; TCRdb keeps in-frame clones, though not all of them. Here the sample spans about 200,000 clones, around nine tenths being singletons. Sequenced input: peripheral blood. The source is a man aged 55 to 70 with COVID-19, enrolled during active disease.

The chain joins TRBV28 to TRBJ1-5, with TRBD1 matching 10 bases. CDR1 is MDHEN and CDR2 is SYDVKM in the germline V gene. After removal of 3 bases from V and 7 bases from J, the junction contained 6 bases not matched to a gene. The CDR3 totals 15 residues. This CDR3 is CASSFDRGLKQPQHF. The CDR3 DNA sequence: TGTGCCAGCAGTTTCGACAGGGGGCTAAAGCAGCCCCAGCATTTT.

The V and J genes are TRBV4-3 and TRBJ1-1, with unresolved D. This CDR3 is built from 13 residues. Per germline, CDR1 LGHNA and CDR2 YSLEER. V was shortened by 1 base and J by 7 bases, with 10 bases between the two germline ends. CDR3 nucleotides: TGCGCCAGCAGCCAAGCGGGGAGGAATGAAGCTTTCTTT. Amino acid sequence: CASSQAGRNEAFF.

The gene calls are TRBV9 and TRBJ1-3; 8 bases fit TRBD1. Germline CDR1 and CDR2: SGDLS and YYNGEE. CDR3 length: 14 amino acids. V gave up 4 bases and J gave up 4 bases; unmatched junction bases: 4. CDR3 loop: CASSPRTGGNTIYF. The CDR3 DNA follows: TGTGCCAGCAGCCCCAGGACAGGGGGAAACACCATATATTTT.

This rearrangement joins TRBV5-1 to TRBJ1-1, with TRBD1 identical over 7 bases. This CDR3 is 18 amino acids long. V dropped 5 bases and J dropped 4; count of bases not matched to a gene: 20. Germline-derived CDR1 and CDR2 are SGHRS and YFSETQ. CDR3 protein: CASRLGPLSRGHITEAFF. Here the CDR3 DNA reads TGCGCCAGCAGGCTGGGTCCCCTTTCGAGGGGGCATATCACTGAAGCTTTCTTT.

The rearrangement joins TRBV6-5 to TRBJ2-7, with a tentative D call TRBD2 (5 bases). In germline, CDR1 is MNHEY, CDR2 SVGAGI. Trimming left V 6 bases short and J 6 bases short, with 12 bases between. CDR3 length: 12 amino acids. The CDR3 DNA reads as TGTGCCAGCAGCAACCCTAGCTTCGAGCAGTACTTC. Protein: CASSNPSFEQYF.

For this clone: The junction and the germline gene differ at one end; a read error may be behind it. The chain carries TRBV7-6 and TRBJ2-7, with 11 bases that match TRBD2. Germline V CDR1 and CDR2: SGHVS, FNYEAQ. The CDR3 extends over 12 amino acids. The CDR3 here is CASSLSGGAWDF. The CDR3 nucleotides are TGTGCCAGCAGCCTTAGCGGGGGGGCCTGGGACTTC.

This clone was found once. The chain carries TRBV12-3 or TRBV12-4 and TRBJ1-2; 7 nucleotides agree with TRBD1. CDR3 length: 13 amino acids. Trimming took 1 base from V and 8 from J; bases not matched to a gene: 4. In DNA, the CDR3 is TGTGCCAGCAGTTTAGGGGCAGGGGGAGGCTACACCTTC. Translating gives CASSLGAGGGYTF.

The chain links TRBV11-2 to TRBJ1-1, with unresolved D. Trimming stripped 2 bases from V and 8 bases from J, with 9 bases between. Germline-derived CDR1 and CDR2 are SGHAT and FQNNGV. This CDR3 has 12 amino acids. The CDR3 bases are TGTGCCAGCAGCTTACTCCGACTGGAAGCTTTCTTT. As protein: CASSLLRLEAFF.

This rearrangement joins TRBV5-4 to TRBJ2-1, with 10 positions matching TRBD2. The length of the CDR3 is 14 residues. V lost 9 bases, J lost 10 bases, and 13 bases stayed unmatched. Germline lookup yields CDR1 SGHNT and CDR2 YYREEE (reference sequence). CDR3 nucleotides: TGTGCCACGTCTGCCAGCGGGAGGGTAAACGAGCAGTTCTTC. This gives the protein CATSASGRVNEQFF.

This chain connects TRBV24-1 to TRBJ1-5, with 9 positions matching TRBD1. The CDR3 is 13 residues long. Germline V gene lookup returns CDR1 KGHDR and CDR2 SFDVKD. With 10 bases clipped from V and 7 bases from J, the junction kept 7 bases outside the gene matches. The chain's CDR3 is CATNGTGLQPQHF. DNA of the CDR3: TGTGCCACAAATGGGACAGGGCTACAGCCCCAGCATTTT.

The sample holds one count of this clone. The rearrangement joins TRBV6-1 to TRBJ2-1, with D perhaps matching TRBD1 (6 bases). The V end was cut by 3 bases, the J end by 5 bases, with 14 bases between. CDR3 size: 15 residues. The germline V gene encodes CDR1 MNHNS and CDR2 SASEGT. The CDR3: CASSDTGLGNNEQFF. CDR3 coding DNA: TGTGCCAGCAGTGACACAGGGTTGGGTAACAATGAGCAGTTCTTC.

This chain links TRBV2 with TRBJ1-1; D is unresolved. The CDR3 loop spans 15 amino acids. Looked up from germline, CDR1 is SNHLY and CDR2 is FYNNEI. V dropped 4 bases and J dropped 0 bases, with 12 bases sitting between them. CDR3 nucleotide sequence: TGTGCCAGCAGTGGATCGGTGTATCTGAACACTGAAGCTTTCTTT. It codes for CASSGSVYLNTEAFF. Complete variable domain (other parts from reference TRBV2 and TRBJ1-1): EPEVTQTPSHQVTQMGQEVILRCVPISNHLYFYWYRQILGQKVEFLVSFYNNEISEKSEIFDDQFSVERPDGSNFTLKIRSTKLEDSAMYFCASSGSVYLNTEAFFGQGTRLTVV.

This chain joins TRBV30 and TRBJ1-5; no firm D call. Between the trimmed V and J ends, which lost 1 base and 4 bases, there was a span of 8 bases. Germline V gene data show CDR1 as GTSNPN and CDR2 as SVGIG (reference sequence). The CDR3 is 13 amino acids. Here the CDR3 reads CAWSGRENQPQHF. CDR3 DNA: TGTGCCTGGAGTGGACGGGAGAATCAGCCCCAGCATTTT.

The genes are TRBV5-1 and TRBJ2-2; possibly TRBD1 for D (6 bases). In germline, CDR1 is SGHRS, CDR2 YFSETQ. This CDR3 has 14 residues. Trimming took off 4 bases at V and 5 bases at J, with 12 bases between the two ends. CDR3 loop: CASSPAQGTGELFF. DNA of the CDR3: TGCGCCAGCAGCCCTGCCCAGGGGACCGGGGAGCTGTTTTTT.

The CDR3 is CASSALGLAGVSGEQYF. CDR3 sequence (DNA): TGTGCCAGTAGTGCCCTCGGACTAGCGGGGGTTTCTGGCGAGCAGTACTTC. V and J are TRBV19 and TRBJ2-7, with 13 bases aligning to TRBD2. The CDR3 spans 17 residues. The J segment lost 6 bases and the V segment lost 5 bases, leaving 13 bases of the junction unmatched. Germline V CDR1 and CDR2: LNHDA, SQIVND (reference sequence).

The rearrangement joins TRBV7-8 to TRBJ2-1, with TRBD1 identical over 7 bases. CDR3 size: 16 residues. V was pared by 1 base and J by 3 bases, with 6 bases of the junction left unmatched. In germline, CDR1 is SGHVS, CDR2 FQNEAQ. The CDR3 nucleotides are TGTGCCAGCAGCTTAGAGCACAGGGGTAACTACAATGAGCAGTTCTTC. It is translated as CASSLEHRGNYNEQFF.

The chain is built from TRBV18 and TRBJ2-7, with TRBD1 identical over 7 bases. The CDR3 totals 13 residues. The trim removed 4 bases at V and 3 bases at J, leaving 3 bases unmatched. The germline gives CDR1 KGHSH, CDR2 LQKENI. The CDR3 nucleotides read TGTGCCAGCTCACTAGGGACAGACTACGAGCAGTACTTC. Its protein product is CASSLGTDYEQYF.

This chain uses TRBV30 with TRBJ1-4; D not certain. The CDR3 totals 17 residues. V shed 0 bases and J shed 3 bases, with 17 bases lying between them. The germline V gene has CDR1 GTSNPN and CDR2 SVGIG (reference sequence). CDR3 loop: CAWSVLRTAAPNEKLFF. The CDR3 DNA reads TGTGCCTGGAGTGTACTCAGGACTGCCGCACCTAATGAAAAACTGTTTTTT.

This sequence joins TRBV28 and TRBJ2-5, with 8 positions matching TRBD2. The V and J ends lost 5 bases and 5 bases, in that order; junction bases with no gene match: 4. The CDR3 is made up of 13 amino acids. Germline-derived CDR1 and CDR2 are MDHEN and SYDVKM. The CDR3 here is CASSGGGRETQYF. In DNA form, the CDR3 reads TGTGCCAGCAGTGGCGGGGGGCGGGAGACCCAGTACTTC.

J is TRBJ1-2 and V is TRBV5-1; weak D call: TRBD1 (5 bases). Germline V gene data show CDR1 as SGHRS and CDR2 as YFSETQ. The CDR3 is made up of 15 amino acids. The V end lost 1 base, the J end lost 4 bases, and 14 bases lay between the germline ends. The CDR3 sequence: CASSLSGASSYGYTF. CDR3 sequence (DNA): TGCGCCAGCAGCTTGAGCGGGGCCTCTAGCTATGGCTACACCTTC.